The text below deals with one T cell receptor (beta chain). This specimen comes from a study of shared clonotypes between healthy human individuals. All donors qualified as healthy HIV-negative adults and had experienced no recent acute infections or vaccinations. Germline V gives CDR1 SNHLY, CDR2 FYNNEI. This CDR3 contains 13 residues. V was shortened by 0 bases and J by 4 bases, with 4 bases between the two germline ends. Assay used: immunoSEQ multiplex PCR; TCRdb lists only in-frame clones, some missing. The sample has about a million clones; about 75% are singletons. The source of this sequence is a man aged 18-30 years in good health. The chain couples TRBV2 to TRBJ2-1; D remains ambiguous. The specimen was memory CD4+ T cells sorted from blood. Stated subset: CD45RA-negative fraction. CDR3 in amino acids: CASSEAEYNEQFF. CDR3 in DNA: TGTGCCAGCAGTGAAGCCGAATACAATGAGCAGTTCTTC.